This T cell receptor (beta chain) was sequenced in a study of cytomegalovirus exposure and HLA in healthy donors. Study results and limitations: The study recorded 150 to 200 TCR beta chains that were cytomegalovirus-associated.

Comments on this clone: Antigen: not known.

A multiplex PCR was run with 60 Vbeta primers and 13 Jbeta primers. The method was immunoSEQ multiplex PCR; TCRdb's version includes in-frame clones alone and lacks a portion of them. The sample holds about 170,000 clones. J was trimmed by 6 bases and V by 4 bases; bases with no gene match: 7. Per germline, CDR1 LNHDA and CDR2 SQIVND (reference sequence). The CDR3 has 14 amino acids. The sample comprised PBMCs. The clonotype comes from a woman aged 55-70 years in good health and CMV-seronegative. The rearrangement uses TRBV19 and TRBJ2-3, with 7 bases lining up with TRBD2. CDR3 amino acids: CASSTPSGADTQYF. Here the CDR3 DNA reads TGTGCCAGTAGTACACCCAGCGGGGCGGATACGCAGTATTTT.